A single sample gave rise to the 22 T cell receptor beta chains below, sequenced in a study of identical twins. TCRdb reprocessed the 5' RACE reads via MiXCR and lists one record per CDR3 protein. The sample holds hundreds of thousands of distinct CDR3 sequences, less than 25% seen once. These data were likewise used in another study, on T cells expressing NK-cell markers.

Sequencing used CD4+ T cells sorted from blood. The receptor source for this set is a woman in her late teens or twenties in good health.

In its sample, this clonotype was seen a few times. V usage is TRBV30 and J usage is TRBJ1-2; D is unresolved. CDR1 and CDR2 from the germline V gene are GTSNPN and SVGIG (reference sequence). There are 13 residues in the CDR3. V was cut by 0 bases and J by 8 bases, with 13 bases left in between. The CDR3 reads CAWSVRLTTGYTF. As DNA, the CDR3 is TGTGCCTGGAGTGTACGTTTGACGACAGGCTACACCTTC.

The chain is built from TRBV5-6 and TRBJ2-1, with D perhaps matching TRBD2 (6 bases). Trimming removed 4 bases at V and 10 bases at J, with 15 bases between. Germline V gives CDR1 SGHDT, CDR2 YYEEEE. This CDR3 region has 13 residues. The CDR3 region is CASSPRRGDEQFF. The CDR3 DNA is TGTGCCAGCAGCCCTCGGCGGGGTGACGAGCAGTTCTTC.

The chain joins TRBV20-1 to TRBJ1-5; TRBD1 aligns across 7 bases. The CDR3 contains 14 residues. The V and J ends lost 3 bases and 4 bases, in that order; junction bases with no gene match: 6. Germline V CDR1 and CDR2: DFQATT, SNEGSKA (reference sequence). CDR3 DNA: TGCAGTGCTAGTATAGGGGGCCGAAATCAGCCCCAGCATTTT. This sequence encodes CSASIGGRNQPQHF.

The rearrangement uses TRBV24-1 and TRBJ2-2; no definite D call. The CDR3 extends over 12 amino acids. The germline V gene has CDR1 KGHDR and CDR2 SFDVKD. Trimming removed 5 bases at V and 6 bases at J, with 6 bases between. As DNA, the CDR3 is TGTGCCACCAGTGGGTACGCCGGGGAGCTGTTTTTT. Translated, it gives CATSGYAGELFF.

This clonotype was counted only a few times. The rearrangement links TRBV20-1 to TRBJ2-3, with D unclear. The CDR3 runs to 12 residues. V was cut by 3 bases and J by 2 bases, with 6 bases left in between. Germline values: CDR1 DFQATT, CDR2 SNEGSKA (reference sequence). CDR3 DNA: TGCAGTGCTAGGTTTAACACAGATACGCAGTATTTT. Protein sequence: CSARFNTDTQYF.

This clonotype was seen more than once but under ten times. For the CDR3, the DNA is TGCGCCAGCAGCCCACGACCGGGACTAGCGGGTTCTTGGGCCAACGTCCTGACTTTC. Translation: CASSPRPGLAGSWANVLTF. The rearrangement links TRBV5-1 to TRBJ2-6; 12 bases align to TRBD2. In germline, CDR1 is SGHRS, CDR2 YFSETQ. Trimming at V came to 4 bases and at J to 5 bases, leaving 13 bases not matched to a gene. The CDR3 covers 19 residues.

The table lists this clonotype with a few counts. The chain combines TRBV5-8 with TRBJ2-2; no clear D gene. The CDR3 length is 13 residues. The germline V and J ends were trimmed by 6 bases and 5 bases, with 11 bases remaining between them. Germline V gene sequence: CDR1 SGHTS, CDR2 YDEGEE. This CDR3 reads CASTRTRTGELFF. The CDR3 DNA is TGTGCCAGCACCCGTACCCGGACCGGGGAGCTGTTTTTT. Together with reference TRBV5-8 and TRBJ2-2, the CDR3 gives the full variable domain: EAGVTQSPTHLIKTRGQQATLRCSPISGHTSVYWYQQALGLGLQFLLWYDEGEERNRGNFPPRFSGRQFPNYSSELNVNALELEDSALYLCASTRTRTGELFFGEGSRLTVL.

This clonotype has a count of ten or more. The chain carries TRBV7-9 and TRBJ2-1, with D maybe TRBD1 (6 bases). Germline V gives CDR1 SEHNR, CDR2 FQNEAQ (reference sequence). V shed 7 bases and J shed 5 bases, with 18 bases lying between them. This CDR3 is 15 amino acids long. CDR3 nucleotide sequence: TGTGCCAGCAACAAGGCTGGGACACCCAACAATGAGCAGTTCTTC. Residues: CASNKAGTPNNEQFF.

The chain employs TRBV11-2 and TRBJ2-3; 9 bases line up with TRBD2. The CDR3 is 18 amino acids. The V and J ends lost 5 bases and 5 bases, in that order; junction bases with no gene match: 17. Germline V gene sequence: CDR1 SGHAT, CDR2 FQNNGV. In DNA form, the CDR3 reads TGTGCCAGCAGCATAAACCTCCGGGGTAGCGGGAGTTTAGATACGCAGTATTTT. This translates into CASSINLRGSGSLDTQYF.

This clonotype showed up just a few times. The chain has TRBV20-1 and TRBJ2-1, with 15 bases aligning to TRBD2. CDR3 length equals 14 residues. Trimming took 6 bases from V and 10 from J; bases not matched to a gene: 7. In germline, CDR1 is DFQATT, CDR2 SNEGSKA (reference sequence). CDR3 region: CSAGRGLAGGEQFF. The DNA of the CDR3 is TGCAGTGCCGGTCGGGGACTAGCGGGAGGAGAGCAGTTCTTC.

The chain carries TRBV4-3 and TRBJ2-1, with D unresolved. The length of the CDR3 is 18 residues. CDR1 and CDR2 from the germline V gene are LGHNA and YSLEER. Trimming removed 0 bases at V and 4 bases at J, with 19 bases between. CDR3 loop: CASSQETYSSSPYNEQFF. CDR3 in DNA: TGCGCCAGCAGCCAAGAAACCTATTCCTCCTCCCCTTACAATGAGCAGTTCTTC.

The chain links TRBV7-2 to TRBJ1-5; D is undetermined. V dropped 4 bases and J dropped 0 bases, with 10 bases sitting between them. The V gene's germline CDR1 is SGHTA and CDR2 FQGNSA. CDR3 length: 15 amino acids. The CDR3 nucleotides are TGTGCCAGCAGCTCACTCGGGATTAGCAATCAGCCCCAGCATTTT. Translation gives CASSSLGISNQPQHF.

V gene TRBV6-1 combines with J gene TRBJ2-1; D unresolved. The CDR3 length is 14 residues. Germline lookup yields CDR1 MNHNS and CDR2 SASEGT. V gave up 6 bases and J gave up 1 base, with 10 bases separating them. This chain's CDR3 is CASRKFPSYNEQFF. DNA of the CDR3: TGTGCCAGCAGAAAATTTCCGTCCTACAATGAGCAGTTCTTC.

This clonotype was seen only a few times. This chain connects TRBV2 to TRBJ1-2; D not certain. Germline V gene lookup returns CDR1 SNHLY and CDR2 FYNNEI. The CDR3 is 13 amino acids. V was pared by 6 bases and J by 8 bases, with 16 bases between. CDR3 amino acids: CASSPDRRRGYTF. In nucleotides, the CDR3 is TGTGCCAGCAGCCCGGACCGGCGGCGCGGCTACACCTTC.

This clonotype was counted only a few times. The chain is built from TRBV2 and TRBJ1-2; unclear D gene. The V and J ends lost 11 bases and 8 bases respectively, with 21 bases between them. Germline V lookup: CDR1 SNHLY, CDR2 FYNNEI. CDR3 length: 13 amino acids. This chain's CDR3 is CASKWAVQGGYTF. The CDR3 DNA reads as TGTGCCTCCAAGTGGGCAGTACAAGGCGGCTACACCTTC.

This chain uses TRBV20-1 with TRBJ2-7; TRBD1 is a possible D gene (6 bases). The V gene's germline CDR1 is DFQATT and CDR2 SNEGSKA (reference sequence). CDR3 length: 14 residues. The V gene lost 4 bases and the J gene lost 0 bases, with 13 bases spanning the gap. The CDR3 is CSANGQTSSYEQYF. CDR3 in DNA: TGCAGTGCTAACGGACAGACGAGCTCCTACGAGCAGTACTTC.

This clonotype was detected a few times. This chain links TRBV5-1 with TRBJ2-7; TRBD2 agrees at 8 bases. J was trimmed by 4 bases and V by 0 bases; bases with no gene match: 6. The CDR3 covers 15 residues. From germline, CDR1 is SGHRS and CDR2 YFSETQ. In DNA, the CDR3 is TGCGCCAGCAGCTTGGGGGGTGCGGGAGGATACGAGCAGTACTTC. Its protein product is CASSLGGAGGYEQYF.

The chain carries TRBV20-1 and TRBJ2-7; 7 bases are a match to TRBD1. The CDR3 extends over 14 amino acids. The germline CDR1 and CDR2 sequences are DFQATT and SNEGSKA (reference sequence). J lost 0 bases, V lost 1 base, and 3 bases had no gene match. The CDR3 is CSARGQGSSYEQYF. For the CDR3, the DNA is TGCAGTGCTAGAGGACAGGGATCCTCCTACGAGCAGTACTTC.

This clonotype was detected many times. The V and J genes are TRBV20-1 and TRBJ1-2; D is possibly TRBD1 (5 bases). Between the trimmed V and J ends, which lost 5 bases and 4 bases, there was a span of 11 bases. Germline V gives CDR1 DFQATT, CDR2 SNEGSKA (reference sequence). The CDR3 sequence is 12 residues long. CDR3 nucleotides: TGCAGTGCTTCGGGACTTCCCTATGGCTACACCTTC. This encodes CSASGLPYGYTF.

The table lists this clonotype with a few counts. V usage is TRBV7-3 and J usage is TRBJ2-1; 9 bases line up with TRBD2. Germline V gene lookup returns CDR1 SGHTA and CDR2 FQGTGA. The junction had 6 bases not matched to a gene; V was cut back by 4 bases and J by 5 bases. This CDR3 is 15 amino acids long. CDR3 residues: CASSSTSGTDNEQFF. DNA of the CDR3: TGTGCCAGCAGCTCGACTAGCGGCACTGACAATGAGCAGTTCTTC.

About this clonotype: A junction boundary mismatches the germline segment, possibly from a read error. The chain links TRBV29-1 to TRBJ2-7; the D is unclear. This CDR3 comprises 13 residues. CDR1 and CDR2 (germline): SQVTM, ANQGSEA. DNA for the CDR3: TGCAGCGTTCAAGACGTGTATCCGACCCCTGAGTACTTC. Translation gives CSVQDVYPTPEYF.

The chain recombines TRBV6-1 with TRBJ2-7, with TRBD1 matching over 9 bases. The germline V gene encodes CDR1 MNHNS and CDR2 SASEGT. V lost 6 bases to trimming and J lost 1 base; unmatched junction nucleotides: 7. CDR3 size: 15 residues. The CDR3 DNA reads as TGTGCCAGCAGCAAGTCAGGGACAGGGTCCTACGAGCAGTACTTC. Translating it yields CASSKSGTGSYEQYF.